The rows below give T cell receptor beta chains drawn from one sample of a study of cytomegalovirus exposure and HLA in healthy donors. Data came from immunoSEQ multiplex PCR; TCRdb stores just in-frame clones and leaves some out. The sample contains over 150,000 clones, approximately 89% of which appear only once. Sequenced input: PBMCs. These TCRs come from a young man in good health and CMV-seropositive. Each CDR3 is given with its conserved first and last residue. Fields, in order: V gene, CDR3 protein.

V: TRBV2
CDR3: CASTNPKTGLFSYEQYF

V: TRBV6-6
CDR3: CASSQNTGELFF

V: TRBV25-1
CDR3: CASSEGQDTGELFF

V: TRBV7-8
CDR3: CASSLQGRNTEAFF

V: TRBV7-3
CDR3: CASSLGTGQGRTTQYF

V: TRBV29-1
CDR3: CSVDDGGGGNEQFF

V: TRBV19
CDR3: CASSLGTSGNEQFF

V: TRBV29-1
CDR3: CSGLNRGEGVTEAFF

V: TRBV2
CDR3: CASSPTGPNQPQHF

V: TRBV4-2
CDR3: CASSQGERVRSNEQFF

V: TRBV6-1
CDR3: CASEQGRAHEQYF

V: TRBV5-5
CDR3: CASSLGPTRSDTQYF

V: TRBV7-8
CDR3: CASSLGLPLQIYEQYF

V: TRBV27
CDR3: CASSLSGGRGLQPQHF

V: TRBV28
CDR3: CASSIWGTLSSSYNEQFF

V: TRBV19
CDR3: CASSISRAAFF

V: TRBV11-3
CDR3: CASRASGRAVSYEQYF

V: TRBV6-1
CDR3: CASSKTSGRVHEQYF

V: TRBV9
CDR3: CASSVGGTSGRDEQFF

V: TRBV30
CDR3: CAWSVGLAVDEQYF

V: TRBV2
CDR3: CASSGGQGATDTQYF

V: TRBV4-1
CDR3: CASSQTGTDFYGYTF

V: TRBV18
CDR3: CASSSGLFEKLFF

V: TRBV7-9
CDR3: CASSSTKDTQYF

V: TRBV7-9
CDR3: CASTAGLQETQYF

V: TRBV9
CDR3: CASSVGQGSYNEQFF

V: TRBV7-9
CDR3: CASSLVPTSDPYEQYF

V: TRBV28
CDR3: CASSSGTKNIQYF

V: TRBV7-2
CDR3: CASSLGTGNFGGELFF

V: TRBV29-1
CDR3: CSVAGSVTDTQYF

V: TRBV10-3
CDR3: CAISESRGVYGYTF

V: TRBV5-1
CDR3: CASSHGTSGYNEQFF